Listed below are T cell receptor beta chains from one sample, sequenced in a study of shared clonotypes between healthy human individuals. Repertoires were generated with immunoSEQ multiplex PCR, while TCRdb's copy carries only in-frame clones and drops some. The sample lists under 120,000 clones; about 67% were seen once. Sequencing input: memory CD8+ T cells sorted from blood. The receptor source for this set is a woman aged 25 to 45 in good health. The CDR3 runs from the conserved cysteine through the conserved F or W. A D gene is named only where the DNA matches it firmly. The listing skips clone size in some rows; elsewhere it reads once, few, many or a size class.

V,D,size,J,CDR3,DNA
TRBV5-1,TRBD1,NA,TRBJ1-1,CASSARQGARTEAFF,TGCGCCAGCAGCGCCAGACAGGGGGCGAGAACTGAAGCTTTCTTT
TRBV4-1,NA,NA,TRBJ2-5,CASSQDAQGETQYF,TGCGCCAGCAGCCAAGACGCGCAGGGCGAGACCCAGTACTTC
TRBV13,NA,NA,TRBJ2-7,CASSLEGATEYEQYF,TGTGCCAGCAGCTTAGAAGGAGCGACAGAATACGAGCAGTACTTC
TRBV28,NA,NA,TRBJ1-2,CASSLYWAEFYGYTF,TGTGCCAGCAGTTTATATTGGGCAGAGTTCTATGGCTACACCTTC
TRBV7-9,TRBD1,few,TRBJ1-4,CASSSRQGGLANEKLFF,TGTGCCAGCAGCTCCAGACAGGGAGGCTTGGCTAATGAAAAACTGTTTTTT
TRBV11-2,TRBD2,once,TRBJ2-5,CASSHLAGRPQETQYF,TGTGCCAGCAGCCATCTAGCGGGAAGACCCCAAGAGACCCAGTACTTC
TRBV11-2,NA,NA,TRBJ2-5,CASSFLTSNGETQYF,TGTGCCAGCAGCTTTCTCACCTCAAACGGAGAGACCCAGTACTTC
TRBV5-6,NA,NA,TRBJ1-2,CASSLRMFLDGYTF,TGTGCCAGCAGCTTGAGAATGTTCCTAGATGGCTACACCTTC
TRBV28,NA,once,TRBJ1-1,CASSLMTQGRAFF,TGTGCCAGCAGTTTAATGACACAGGGCCGGGCTTTCTTT
TRBV14,NA,many,TRBJ2-4,CASSHTQGLAKNIQYF,TGTGCCAGCAGCCACACCCAGGGCCTAGCCAAAAACATTCAGTACTTC
TRBV28,NA,NA,TRBJ1-5,CASSTARRLWEPQHF,TGTGCCAGCAGTACGGCTCGTAGGCTTTGGGAGCCCCAGCATTTT
TRBV28,NA,NA,TRBJ1-4,CASSLLGGTNEKLFF,TGTGCCAGCAGCCTCCTCGGTGGGACTAATGAAAAACTGTTTTTT
TRBV7-9,NA,NA,TRBJ2-3,CASSLQAVDTDTQYF,TGTGCCAGCAGCTTACAGGCAGTCGACACAGATACGCAGTATTTT
TRBV29-1,TRBD2,NA,TRBJ2-5,CSGQAGGETQYF,TGCAGCGGTCAAGCGGGGGGGGAGACCCAGTACTTC
TRBV15,TRBD2,NA,TRBJ2-3,CASGRGTDTQYF,TGTGCCTCCGGGAGGGGTACAGATACGCAGTATTTT
TRBV6-1,NA,NA,TRBJ2-7,CASSEEVGGPYEQYF,TGTGCCAGCAGTGAAGAGGTAGGGGGGCCTTACGAGCAGTACTTC
TRBV20-1,NA,NA,TRBJ2-5,CSAAKETQYF,TGCAGTGCAGCGAAAGAGACCCAGTACTTC
TRBV4-1,NA,NA,TRBJ2-7,CASSQESDSDYEQYF,TGCGCCAGCAGCCAAGAGTCAGACTCAGACTACGAGCAGTACTTC
TRBV19,TRBD1,few,TRBJ1-5,CASTPTGEAQPQHF,TGTGCCAGTACCCCTACAGGGGAGGCTCAGCCCCAGCATTTT
TRBV4-1,TRBD2,NA,TRBJ2-2,CASSQEARNSGNGELFF,TGCGCCAGCAGCCAAGAAGCGAGGAATAGCGGGAATGGGGAGCTGTTTTTT
TRBV29-1,NA,few,TRBJ1-1,CSVEDWPDGRRFF,TGCAGCGTTGAAGATTGGCCTGATGGGCGCCGCTTCTTT
TRBV27,NA,NA,TRBJ2-2,CASSLGLPGELFF,TGTGCCAGCAGTTTAGGGCTCCCCGGGGAGCTGTTTTTT
TRBV19,NA,few,TRBJ1-5,CASSKVSVNQPQHF,TGTGCCAGTAGTAAGGTGTCAGTGAATCAGCCCCAGCATTTT
TRBV19,NA,NA,TRBJ1-1,CASSIDWENLNTEAFF,TGTGCCAGTAGTATAGATTGGGAGAACTTGAACACTGAAGCTTTCTTT
TRBV4-1,NA,NA,TRBJ2-3,CASSQRPDRYTDTQYF,TGCGCCAGCAGCCAAAGGCCCGACAGGTACACAGATACGCAGTATTTT
TRBV6-6,TRBD2,NA,TRBJ2-1,CASSYVAGGPNEQFF,TGTGCCAGCAGTTACGTAGCGGGAGGGCCCAATGAGCAGTTCTTC
TRBV20-1,NA,NA,TRBJ1-2,CSATYGYTF,TGCAGTGCTACGTATGGCTACACCTTC
TRBV10-2,TRBD1,NA,TRBJ1-2,CASSEVGTGGTYGYTF,TGCGCCAGCAGTGAGGTTGGGACAGGGGGTACCTATGGCTACACCTTC
TRBV19,TRBD1,few,TRBJ2-2,CASRDRVYTGELFF,TGTGCCAGTAGGGACAGGGTGTACACCGGGGAGCTGTTTTTT
TRBV28,NA,NA,TRBJ1-4,CASSPPGPTQEKLFF,TGTGCCAGCAGTCCGCCGGGCCCGACGCAGGAAAAACTGTTTTTT
TRBV4-1,TRBD1,few,TRBJ1-1,CASRWTGENTEAFF,TGCGCCAGCAGATGGACAGGAGAGAACACTGAAGCTTTCTTT
TRBV7-2,NA,NA,TRBJ1-2,CASSSVLGSYGYTF,TGTGCCAGCAGCTCCGTCCTGGGGTCCTATGGCTACACCTTC
TRBV27,NA,few,TRBJ1-4,CASSSEGNEKLFF,TGTGCCAGCAGTTCCGAGGGGAATGAAAAACTGTTTTTT
TRBV25-1,NA,NA,TRBJ2-7,CASGGPSYEQYF,TGTGCCAGCGGCGGGCCTTCCTACGAGCAGTACTTC
TRBV6-5,NA,NA,TRBJ1-4,CASSYTSGAEKLFF,TGTGCCAGCAGTTACACATCGGGGGCTGAAAAACTGTTTTTT
TRBV6-5,NA,NA,TRBJ1-4,CASSYWTGEKLFF,TGTGCCAGCAGTTACTGGACTGGGGAAAAACTGTTTTTT
TRBV28,NA,once,TRBJ2-7,CASSPQVYEQYF,TGTGCCAGCAGTCCCCAGGTTTACGAGCAGTACTTC
TRBV10-2,NA,NA,TRBJ2-7,CASSDTLVVYEQYF,TGCGCCAGCAGTGATACTTTAGTTGTCTACGAGCAGTACTTC
TRBV11-3,TRBD2,once,TRBJ2-3,CASSLGGRAADTQYF,TGTGCCAGCAGCTTAGGCGGGAGGGCAGCAGATACGCAGTATTTT
TRBV2,NA,many,TRBJ2-7,CASSRLEYEQYF,TGTGCCAGCAGTAGGCTAGAGTACGAGCAGTACTTC
TRBV6-5,TRBD1,NA,TRBJ2-5,CASSMGTGAQETQYF,TGTGCCAGCAGCATGGGGACAGGGGCGCAAGAGACCCAGTACTTC
TRBV13,TRBD2,NA,TRBJ2-3,CASSYGRATPDTQYF,TGTGCCAGCAGCTACGGGAGGGCGACTCCAGATACGCAGTATTTT
TRBV5-1,TRBD2,NA,TRBJ2-3,CASSLDGLADLVRTDTQYF,TGCGCCAGCAGCTTGGACGGACTAGCGGACCTCGTACGCACAGATACGCAGTATTTT
TRBV7-9,NA,few,TRBJ2-7,CASSSYEQYF,TGTGCCAGCAGCTCCTACGAGCAGTACTTC
TRBV7-3,NA,many,TRBJ1-1,CASSLNQGTEAFF,TGTGCCAGCAGCTTAAACCAGGGCACTGAAGCTTTCTTT
TRBV7-9,NA,NA,TRBJ2-7,CASSLSWGEVPYEQYF,TGTGCCAGCAGCTTATCTTGGGGGGAGGTACCCTACGAGCAGTACTTC
TRBV4-1,NA,NA,TRBJ2-1,CASSRLVTYNEQFF,TGCGCCAGCAGCAGACTAGTTACCTACAATGAGCAGTTCTTC
TRBV4-1,TRBD1,NA,TRBJ2-7,CASSQAYRGPSYEQYF,TGCGCCAGCAGCCAAGCCTACAGGGGCCCCTCCTACGAGCAGTACTTC
TRBV2,TRBD1,NA,TRBJ1-4,CASSGDSSEKLFF,TGTGCCAGCAGTGGGGACAGTTCTGAAAAACTGTTTTTT
TRBV18,NA,NA,TRBJ1-1,CASLYLGYEAFF,TGTGCCAGTCTCTACTTGGGGTATGAAGCTTTCTTT
TRBV6-4,TRBD2,many,TRBJ2-1,CASTHLAGEGNEQFF,TGTGCCAGCACTCATCTAGCGGGAGAGGGCAATGAGCAGTTCTTC
TRBV25-1,TRBD1,NA,TRBJ2-7,CASTNDRGPYEQYF,TGTGCCAGCACCAATGACAGGGGACCCTACGAGCAGTACTTC
TRBV2,NA,NA,TRBJ2-3,CASSEALTATDTQYF,TGTGCCAGCAGTGAGGCACTCACAGCCACAGATACGCAGTATTTT
TRBV28,NA,NA,TRBJ1-2,CASSPQGRGYTF,TGTGCCAGCAGCCCTCAAGGGCGAGGCTACACCTTC
TRBV2,NA,NA,TRBJ1-1,CASSEGQRGVNTEAFF,TGTGCCAGCAGTGAAGGACAGCGGGGTGTCAACACTGAAGCTTTCTTT
TRBV6-5,NA,NA,TRBJ1-3,CAISGQKGGNTIYF,TGTGCCATCAGTGGTCAAAAAGGCGGAAACACCATATATTTT
TRBV28,NA,NA,TRBJ1-5,CASSFGPGNQPQHF,TGTGCCAGCAGTTTTGGGCCAGGAAATCAGCCCCAGCATTTT